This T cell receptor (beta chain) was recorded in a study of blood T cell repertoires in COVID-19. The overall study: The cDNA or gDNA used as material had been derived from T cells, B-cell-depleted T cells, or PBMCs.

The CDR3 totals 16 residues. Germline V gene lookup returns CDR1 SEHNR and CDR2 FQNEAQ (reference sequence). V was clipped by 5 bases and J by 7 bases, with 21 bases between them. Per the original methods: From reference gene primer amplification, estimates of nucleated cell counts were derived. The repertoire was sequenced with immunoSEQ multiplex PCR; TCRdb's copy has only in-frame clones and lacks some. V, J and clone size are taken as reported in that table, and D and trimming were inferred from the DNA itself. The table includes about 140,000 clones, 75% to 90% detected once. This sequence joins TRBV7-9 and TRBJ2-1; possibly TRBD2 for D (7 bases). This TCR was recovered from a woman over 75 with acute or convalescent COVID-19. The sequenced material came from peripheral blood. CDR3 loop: CASSPRLRGGVNEQFF. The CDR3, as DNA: TGTGCCAGCAGCCCCCGATTGAGGGGGGGCGTTAATGAGCAGTTCTTC.